This entry features one TCR beta chain sequence. CDR3 length equals 16 residues. TCRdb re-called the 5' RACE reads and catalogs CDR3 proteins one per entry, DNA excluded. This listing includes about 300,000 distinct CDR3 sequences. The data originate from a study of monozygotic twins with inflammatory bowel disease. The receptor was derived from a human donor with ulcerative colitis or Crohn's disease, or a healthy co-twin of an affected twin (not recorded which). Sequencing was performed on blood. This sequence joins TRBV12-3 or TRBV12-4 and TRBJ2-2; with no DNA, the TCRdb D assignment of TRBD2 cannot be verified. CDR3 sequence reads: CASSLASGALTGELFF.